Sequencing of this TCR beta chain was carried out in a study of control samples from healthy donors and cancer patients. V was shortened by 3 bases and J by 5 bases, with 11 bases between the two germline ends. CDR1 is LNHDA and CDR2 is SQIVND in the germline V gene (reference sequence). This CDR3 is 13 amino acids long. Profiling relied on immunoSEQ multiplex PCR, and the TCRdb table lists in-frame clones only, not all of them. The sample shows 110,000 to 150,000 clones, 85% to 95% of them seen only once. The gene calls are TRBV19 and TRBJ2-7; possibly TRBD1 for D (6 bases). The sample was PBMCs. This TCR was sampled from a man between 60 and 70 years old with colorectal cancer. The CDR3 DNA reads TGTGCCAGTAGTATTCAGGGGTTGAACGAGCAGTACTTC. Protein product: CASSIQGLNEQYF.